One sample yielded the 22 T cell receptor beta chains listed below, sequenced in a study of CD8+ T cells in alopecia areata. Extraction of RNA preceded its reverse transcription into cDNA, which served as the sequencing template. Measured with immunoSEQ multiplex PCR; TCRdb has only the in-frame clones, and not every one. The sample gives over 85,000 clones, about 40% of which show up once; approximately 0.79% is in the top ten. Sequences were obtained from CD4+ T cells sorted from blood. The receptors shown here come from a human donor with alopecia areata.

This clone has just a few counts. At one end, the junction sequence differs from germline, possibly due to a read error. The chain joins TRBV29-1 to TRBJ2-7; possible D gene TRBD1, 8 bases. This CDR3 region has 11 residues. Germline V gene data show CDR1 as SQVTM and CDR2 as ANQGSEA. CDR3 protein: CSVQGAGAMHF. CDR3 DNA: TGCAGCGTCCAGGGGGCGGGAGCGATGCACTTC.

This clone has just a few counts. The chain has TRBV20-1 and TRBJ2-7; 8 bases line up with TRBD2. Germline V lookup: CDR1 DFQATT, CDR2 SNEGSKA (reference sequence). The trim removed 3 bases at V and 6 bases at J, leaving 1 base unmatched. The CDR3 covers 11 residues. Here the CDR3 DNA reads TGCAGTGCTAGGACTAGCGTCGAGCAGTACTTC. Encoded protein: CSARTSVEQYF.

The rearrangement links TRBV29-1 to TRBJ2-3; no reliable D call. The germline CDR1 and CDR2 sequences are SQVTM and ANQGSEA. V was cut by 2 bases and J by 1 base, with 7 bases left in between. The CDR3 is 13 amino acids. The CDR3 reads CSVEWVGTDTQYF. The CDR3 nucleotides are TGCAGCGTTGAATGGGTCGGCACAGATACGCAGTATTTT.

This rearrangement joins TRBV23-1 to TRBJ1-2; D remains unclear. TRBV23-1 is classed as an ORF, of uncertain function. The ends were cut back, 0 bases at V and 3 bases at J, with 5 bases in the middle. This CDR3 is built from 13 residues. As DNA, the CDR3 is TGCGCCAGCAGTCAATCACGAGACTATGGCTACACCTTC. The encoded protein is CASSQSRDYGYTF.

The chain employs TRBV28 and TRBJ2-2; 8 bases map to TRBD2. CDR3 length: 17 residues. V lost 5 bases to trimming and J lost 0 bases; unmatched junction nucleotides: 8. CDR1 MDHEN and CDR2 SYDVKM come from the germline V gene. The CDR3 region is CASSTPAGLANTGELFF. The CDR3 DNA reads TGTGCCAGCAGTACTCCGGCGGGACTAGCGAACACCGGGGAGCTGTTTTTT.

The chain has TRBV2 and TRBJ2-5, with 9 bases that match TRBD1. CDR1 and CDR2 from the germline V gene are SNHLY and FYNNEI. With V trimmed by 7 bases and J by 5 bases, 8 bases remained unmatched. This CDR3 comprises 14 residues. In nucleotides, the CDR3 is TGTGCCAGCACCACAGGACAGGGGTTGGAGACCCAGTACTTC. As protein: CASTTGQGLETQYF.

This sequence joins TRBV29-1 and TRBJ2-5; D not resolved. Trimming cost V 1 base and J 2 bases, with 11 bases left between them. This CDR3 is built from 14 residues. CDR1 is SQVTM and CDR2 is ANQGSEA in the germline V gene. CDR3 protein: CSVEASVEQETQYF. The DNA of the CDR3 is TGCAGCGTTGAAGCCTCAGTAGAACAAGAGACCCAGTACTTC.

There are a few counts of this clone. The chain couples TRBV2 to TRBJ2-2; TRBD2 agrees at 9 bases. J was trimmed by 5 bases and V by 7 bases; bases with no gene match: 8. Germline V gene data show CDR1 as SNHLY and CDR2 as FYNNEI. The CDR3 consists of 15 residues. The CDR3 loop is CASTREGLRTGELFF. CDR3 in DNA: TGTGCCAGCACGCGGGAGGGCCTTCGTACCGGGGAGCTGTTTTTT.

This clone was detected a few times. J is TRBJ2-1 and V is TRBV29-1; 10 bases line up with TRBD2. The CDR3 is made up of 18 amino acids. CDR1 SQVTM and CDR2 ANQGSEA come from the germline V gene. Trimming cost V 1 base and J 3 bases; bases outside gene matches: 12. CDR3 in DNA: TGCAGCGTTGAAGGGTTGTGGGGTAGCGGGAGGCTCTACAATGAGCAGTTCTTC. It encodes CSVEGLWGSGRLYNEQFF.

The chain couples TRBV18 to TRBJ2-1, with TRBD2 matching over 10 bases. CDR1 and CDR2 from the germline V gene are KGHSH and LQKENI. CDR3 length equals 15 residues. The J segment lost 7 bases and the V segment lost 3 bases, leaving 6 bases of the junction unmatched. CDR3 in DNA: TGTGCCAGCTCACCTTCAGCGGGAGGGCTGAATGAGCAGTTCTTC. Translation gives CASSPSAGGLNEQFF.

DNA for the CDR3: TGTGCCAGCAGGGATAATAGCAATCAGCCCCAGCATTTT. Residues: CASRDNSNQPQHF. This sequence joins TRBV6-1 and TRBJ1-5; D uncertain. Germline V gene data show CDR1 as MNHNS and CDR2 as SASEGT. V was cut by 6 bases and J by 0 bases, with 6 bases left in between. This CDR3 has 13 residues.

This clone was seen many times. Other DNA sequences of this sample code for an identical CDR3. This chain links TRBV7-3 with TRBJ2-1; TRBD2 agrees at 7 bases. CDR1 is SGHTA and CDR2 is FQGTGA in the germline V gene. V lost 1 base to trimming and J lost 0 bases; unmatched junction nucleotides: 3. This CDR3 spans 16 amino acids. The CDR3 reads CASSLRRGDSYNEQFF. In DNA, the CDR3 is TGTGCCAGCAGCTTAAGACGGGGGGACTCCTACAATGAGCAGTTCTTC. Full variable domain (outside the CDR3, taken from reference TRBV7-3 and TRBJ2-1): GAGVSQTPSNKVTEKGKYVELRCDPISGHTALYWYRQSLGQGPEFLIYFQGTGAADDSGLPNDRFFAVRPEGSVSTLKIQRTERGDSAVYLCASSLRRGDSYNEQFFGPGTRLTVL.

The rearrangement joins TRBV30 to TRBJ1-1; 7 bases agree with TRBD1. Germline CDR1 and CDR2: GTSNPN and SVGIG (reference sequence). The CDR3 consists of 13 residues. V shed 2 bases and J 4 bases; nucleotides not matched to a gene: 4. CDR3 sequence reads: CAWSTRGGTEAFF. The DNA for the CDR3 is TGTGCCTGGAGTACCAGGGGGGGCACTGAAGCTTTCTTT.

V gene TRBV2 combines with J gene TRBJ2-1; D call uncertain. Trimming left V 4 bases short and J 7 bases short, with 8 bases between. The CDR3 totals 12 residues. Germline V gene sequence: CDR1 SNHLY, CDR2 FYNNEI. CDR3 loop: CASSGYWNEQFF. The CDR3 DNA is TGTGCCAGCAGTGGTTACTGGAATGAGCAGTTCTTC. The full variable domain, with the rest looked up from reference TRBV2 and TRBJ2-1, is EPEVTQTPSHQVTQMGQEVILRCVPISNHLYFYWYRQILGQKVEFLVSFYNNEISEKSEIFDDQFSVERPDGSNFTLKIRSTKLEDSAMYFCASSGYWNEQFFGPGTRLTVL.

In DNA form, the CDR3 reads TGTGCCTGGAGTGTACTTAGTACGAACACCGGGGAGCTGTTTTTT. This codes for CAWSVLSTNTGELFF. The rearrangement links TRBV30 to TRBJ2-2; no firm D call. CDR1 and CDR2 (germline): GTSNPN, SVGIG (reference sequence). The CDR3 length is 15 residues. The germline V and J ends were trimmed by 0 bases and 0 bases, with 8 bases remaining between them.

The chain couples TRBV29-1 to TRBJ2-3; D not certain. V shed 1 base and J shed 2 bases, with 13 bases lying between them. This CDR3 has 15 residues. Germline V lookup: CDR1 SQVTM, CDR2 ANQGSEA. This chain's CDR3 is CSVEVEGRVTDTQYF. DNA for the CDR3: TGCAGCGTTGAAGTGGAAGGACGGGTCACAGATACGCAGTATTTT.

In its sample, this clone was seen once. V is TRBV20-1 and J is TRBJ2-7; possibly TRBD2 for D (6 bases). Germline assignment: CDR1 DFQATT and CDR2 SNEGSKA (reference sequence). The CDR3 runs to 11 residues. The CDR3 nucleotides read TGCAGCGTAAGACTAGTCCACGAGCAGTACTTC. It yields the protein CSVRLVHEQYF.

For this clone: The sample has other DNA sequences that encode this CDR3 too. The DNA of the CDR3 is TGCAGCGTGGGGACCTCTGGGGCCAACGTCCTGACTTTC. It yields the protein CSVGTSGANVLTF. The chain links TRBV29-1 to TRBJ2-6, with D perhaps being TRBD1 or TRBD2 (5 bases each). V was pared by 6 bases and J by 0 bases, with 6 bases between. CDR3 length equals 13 residues. Germline CDR1 and CDR2: SQVTM and ANQGSEA.

This clone was observed a handful of times. The V gene is TRBV7-8, the J gene TRBJ1-5, with 9 bases fitting TRBD1. The J segment lost 5 bases and the V segment lost 5 bases, leaving 7 bases of the junction unmatched. Germline V gives CDR1 SGHVS, CDR2 FQNEAQ. This CDR3 has 15 residues. The CDR3 DNA sequence: TGTGCCAGCAGCCACGATACAGGGGGCTATCAGCCCCAGCATTTT. It specifies CASSHDTGGYQPQHF.

The rearrangement uses TRBV29-1 and TRBJ2-7, with D possibly being TRBD1 (6 bases). This CDR3 region has 14 residues. V gave up 3 bases and J gave up 2 bases, with 14 bases separating them. Germline-derived CDR1 and CDR2 are SQVTM and ANQGSEA. Here the CDR3 DNA reads TGCAGCGTTGAGAGCACAGGGCGTCCCTACGAGCAGTACTTC. Translation: CSVESTGRPYEQYF.

The chain employs TRBV6-5 and TRBJ1-4; no clear D gene. V lost 7 bases to trimming and J lost 8 bases, with 17 bases between them. Germline V gene sequence: CDR1 MNHEY, CDR2 SVGAGI. This CDR3 is 14 amino acids long. This chain's CDR3 is CASKFDRTGEKLFF. For the CDR3, the DNA is TGTGCCAGCAAGTTTGACCGAACTGGGGAAAAACTGTTTTTT.

This clone appeared a single time. The rearrangement uses TRBV2 and TRBJ2-7; D gene uncertain. Germline-derived CDR1 and CDR2 are SNHLY and FYNNEI. Trimming pared 8 bases from V and 9 bases from J, leaving 5 bases between. This CDR3 has 8 residues. The CDR3 region is CASGGQYF. DNA of the CDR3: TGTGCCAGCGGCGGGCAGTACTTC. Looking up the rest from reference TRBV2 and TRBJ2-7 gives the full variable domain: EPEVTQTPSHQVTQMGQEVILRCVPISNHLYFYWYRQILGQKVEFLVSFYNNEISEKSEIFDDQFSVERPDGSNFTLKIRSTKLEDSAMYFCASGGQYFGPGTRLTVT.